These T cell receptor beta chains were read from a single sample in a study of T cell repertoires in cytomegalovirus infection. TCRdb reprocessed the reads via MiXCR and lists one record per CDR3 protein. The sample lists under 200,000 distinct CDR3 sequences; less than 9.5% were seen once. The sequenced sample was PBMCs. These TCRs come from a human donor in good health (CMV status not recorded). Some clones in this sample may be carry-over from other donors' samples. Both conserved end residues are part of each CDR3. Each record gives: V gene, clone size, D gene, J gene, CDR3 DNA, CDR3 protein. D genes are given only for firm matches. Some rows have no size entry. The others give once, few or many, or a class for an expanded clone.

v_call: TRBV28
clone_size: .
d_call: .
j_call: TRBJ2-7
cdr3_nt: TGTGCCAGCAGCATCAGGTGGGGCGAGCAGTACTTC
cdr3_aa: CASSIRWGEQYF

v_call: TRBV7-9
clone_size: many
d_call: .
j_call: TRBJ2-7
cdr3_nt: TGTGCCAGCAGCTCCAGGGCATGGGACGAGCAGTACTTC
cdr3_aa: CASSSRAWDEQYF

v_call: TRBV7-2
clone_size: many
d_call: .
j_call: TRBJ1-6
cdr3_nt: TGTGCCAGCAGCTTAACCCCTCGCTCCTATAATTCACCCCTCCACTTT
cdr3_aa: CASSLTPRSYNSPLHF

v_call: TRBV15
clone_size: many
d_call: .
j_call: TRBJ1-2
cdr3_nt: TGTGCCACCAGCGCGGGGCCGACCTATGGCTACACCTTC
cdr3_aa: CATSAGPTYGYTF

v_call: TRBV11-2
clone_size: few
d_call: TRBD2
j_call: TRBJ2-4
cdr3_nt: TGTGCCAGCAGCTTCCTTAGCTTCACTAGCGGGCGGAACATTCAGTACTTC
cdr3_aa: CASSFLSFTSGRNIQYF

v_call: TRBV6-6
clone_size: .
d_call: .
j_call: TRBJ2-1
cdr3_nt: TGTGCCAGCAGTTACCCATTAAGCGATGAGCAGTTCTTC
cdr3_aa: CASSYPLSDEQFF

v_call: TRBV19
clone_size: few
d_call: .
j_call: TRBJ1-5
cdr3_nt: TGTGCCAGTAGTCTGGGGGCGGTCGGAAACAATCAGCCCCAGCATTTT
cdr3_aa: CASSLGAVGNNQPQHF

v_call: TRBV28
clone_size: few
d_call: TRBD1
j_call: TRBJ1-2
cdr3_nt: TGTGCCAGCAGTATACCGACAGGGGGTTTCTATGGCTACACCTTC
cdr3_aa: CASSIPTGGFYGYTF

v_call: TRBV10-1
clone_size: many
d_call: .
j_call: TRBJ2-5
cdr3_nt: TGCGCCAGCAGTGAGTCCCCTGGAGGGACCCAGTACTTC
cdr3_aa: CASSESPGGTQYF

v_call: TRBV7-8
clone_size: many
d_call: .
j_call: TRBJ2-7
cdr3_nt: TGTGCCAGCAGCTTAGCACCCCGGGACGGGTCCTACGAGCAGTACTTC
cdr3_aa: CASSLAPRDGSYEQYF

v_call: TRBV19
clone_size: .
d_call: .
j_call: TRBJ2-3
cdr3_nt: TGTGCCAGTAGTCTCCTGCCGGGGGCGAGCACAGATACGCAGTATTTT
cdr3_aa: CASSLLPGASTDTQYF